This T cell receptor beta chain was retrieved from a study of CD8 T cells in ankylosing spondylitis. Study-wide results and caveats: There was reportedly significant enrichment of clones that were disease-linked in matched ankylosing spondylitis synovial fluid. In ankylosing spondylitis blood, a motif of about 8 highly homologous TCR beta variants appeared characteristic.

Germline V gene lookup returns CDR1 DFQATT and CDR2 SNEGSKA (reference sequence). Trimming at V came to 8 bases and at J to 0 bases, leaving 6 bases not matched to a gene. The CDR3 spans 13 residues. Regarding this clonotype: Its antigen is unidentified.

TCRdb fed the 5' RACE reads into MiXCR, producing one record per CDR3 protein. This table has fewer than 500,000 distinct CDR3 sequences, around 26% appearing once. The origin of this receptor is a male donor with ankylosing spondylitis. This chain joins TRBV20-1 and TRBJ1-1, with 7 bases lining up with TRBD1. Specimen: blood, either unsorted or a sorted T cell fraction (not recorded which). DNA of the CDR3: TGCAGTCCACAGGGGCAGGTGAACACTGAAGCTTTCTTT. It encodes CSPQGQVNTEAFF.